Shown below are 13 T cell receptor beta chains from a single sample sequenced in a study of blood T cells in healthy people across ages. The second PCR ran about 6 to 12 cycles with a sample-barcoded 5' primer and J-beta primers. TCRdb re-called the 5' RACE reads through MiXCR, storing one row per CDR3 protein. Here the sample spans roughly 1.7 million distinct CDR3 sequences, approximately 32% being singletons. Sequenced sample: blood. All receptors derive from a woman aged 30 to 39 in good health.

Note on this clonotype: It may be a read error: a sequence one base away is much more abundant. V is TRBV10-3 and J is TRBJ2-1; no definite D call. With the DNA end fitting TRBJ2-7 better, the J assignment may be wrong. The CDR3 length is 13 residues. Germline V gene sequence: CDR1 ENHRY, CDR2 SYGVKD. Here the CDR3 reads CAISDEVGHEQYF. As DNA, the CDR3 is TGTGCCATCAGCGACGAGGTTGGTCATGAGCAGTACTTC.

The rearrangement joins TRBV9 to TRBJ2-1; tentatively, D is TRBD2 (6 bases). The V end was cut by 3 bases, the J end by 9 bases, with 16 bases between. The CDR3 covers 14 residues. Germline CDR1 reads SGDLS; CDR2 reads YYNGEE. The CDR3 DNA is TGTGCCAGCAGCGCCGGGACTCCACCCCGTGAGCAGTTCTTC. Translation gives CASSAGTPPREQFF.

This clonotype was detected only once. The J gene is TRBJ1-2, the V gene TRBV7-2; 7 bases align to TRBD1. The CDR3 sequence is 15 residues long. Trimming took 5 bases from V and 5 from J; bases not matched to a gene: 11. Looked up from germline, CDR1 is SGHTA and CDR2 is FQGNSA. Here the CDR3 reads CASSPRDSSSYGYTF. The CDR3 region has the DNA TGTGCCAGCAGCCCCAGGGACAGTAGTTCTTATGGCTACACCTTC. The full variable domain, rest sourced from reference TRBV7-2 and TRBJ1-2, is GAGVSQSPSNKVTEKGKDVELRCDPISGHTALYWYRQSLGQGLEFLIYFQGNSAPDKSGLPSDRFSAERTGGSVSTLTIQRTQQEDSAVYLCASSPRDSSSYGYTFGSGTRLTVV.

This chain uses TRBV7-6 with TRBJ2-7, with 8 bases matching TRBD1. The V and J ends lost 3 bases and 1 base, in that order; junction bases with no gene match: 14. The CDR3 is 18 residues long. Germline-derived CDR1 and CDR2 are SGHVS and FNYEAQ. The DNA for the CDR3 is TGTGCCAGCAGCTTCCGGACAGGGAAATTGGTTGGGTCCTACGAGCAGTACTTC. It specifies CASSFRTGKLVGSYEQYF.

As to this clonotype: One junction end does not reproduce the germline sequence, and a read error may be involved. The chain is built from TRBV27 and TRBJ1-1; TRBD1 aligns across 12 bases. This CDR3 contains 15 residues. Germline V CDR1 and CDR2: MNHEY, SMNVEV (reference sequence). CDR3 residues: CASTPGQGANTGAFF. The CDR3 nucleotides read TGTGCCAGCACCCCGGGACAGGGGGCAAACACTGGAGCTTTCTTT.

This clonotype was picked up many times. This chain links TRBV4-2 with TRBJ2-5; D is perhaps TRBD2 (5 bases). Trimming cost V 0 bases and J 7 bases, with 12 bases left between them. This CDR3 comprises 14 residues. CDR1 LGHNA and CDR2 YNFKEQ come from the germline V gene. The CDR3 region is CASSQDLLGRTQYF. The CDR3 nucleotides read TGTGCCAGCAGCCAAGATCTGCTGGGGAGGACCCAGTACTTC.

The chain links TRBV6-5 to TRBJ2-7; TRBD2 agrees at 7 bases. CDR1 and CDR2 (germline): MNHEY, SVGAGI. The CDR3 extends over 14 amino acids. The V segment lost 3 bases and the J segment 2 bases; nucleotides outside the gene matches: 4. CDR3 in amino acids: CASSYGLVPYEQYF. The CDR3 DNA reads TGTGCCAGCAGTTATGGACTAGTTCCCTACGAGCAGTACTTC.

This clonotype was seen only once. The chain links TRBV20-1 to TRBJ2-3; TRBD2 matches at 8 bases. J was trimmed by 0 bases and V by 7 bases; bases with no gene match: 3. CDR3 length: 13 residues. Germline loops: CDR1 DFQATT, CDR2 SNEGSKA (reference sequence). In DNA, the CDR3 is TGCAGTGGTAGCGGGATTAGCACAGATACGCAGTATTTT. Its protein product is CSGSGISTDTQYF.

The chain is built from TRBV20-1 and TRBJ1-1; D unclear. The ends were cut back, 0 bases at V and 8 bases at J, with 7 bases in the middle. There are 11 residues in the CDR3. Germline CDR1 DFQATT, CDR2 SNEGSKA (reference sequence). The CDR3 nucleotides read TGCAGTGCTAGAGATGTGGGGGAAGCTTTCTTT. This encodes CSARDVGEAFF.

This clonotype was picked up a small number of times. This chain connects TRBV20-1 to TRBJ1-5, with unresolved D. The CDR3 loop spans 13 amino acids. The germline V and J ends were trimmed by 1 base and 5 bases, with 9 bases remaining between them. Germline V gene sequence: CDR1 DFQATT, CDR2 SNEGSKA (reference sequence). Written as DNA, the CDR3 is TGCAGTGCTAGAGTATTAAGGGATCAGCCCCAGCATTTT. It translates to CSARVLRDQPQHF.

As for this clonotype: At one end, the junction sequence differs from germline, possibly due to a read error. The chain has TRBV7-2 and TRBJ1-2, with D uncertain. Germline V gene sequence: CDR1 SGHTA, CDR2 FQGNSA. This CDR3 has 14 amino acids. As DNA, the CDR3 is TGTGCCAGCAGCTTACACCTACGAGATTATGGCCACACCTTC. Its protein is CASSLHLRDYGHTF.

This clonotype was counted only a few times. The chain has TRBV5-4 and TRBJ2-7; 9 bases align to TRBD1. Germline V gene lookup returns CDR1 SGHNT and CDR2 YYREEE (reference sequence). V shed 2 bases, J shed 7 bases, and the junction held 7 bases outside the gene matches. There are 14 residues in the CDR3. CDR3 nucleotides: TGTGCCAGCAGCTTACCGGGACAGGGTTTTGAGCAGTACTTC. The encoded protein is CASSLPGQGFEQYF.

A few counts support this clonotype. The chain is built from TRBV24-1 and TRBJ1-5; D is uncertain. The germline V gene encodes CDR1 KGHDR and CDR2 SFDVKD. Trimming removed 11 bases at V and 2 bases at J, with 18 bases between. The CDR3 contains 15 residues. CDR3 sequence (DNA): TGTGCCATCCAAGCCCGACCTCCTCGCAATCAGCCCCAGCATTTT. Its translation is CAIQARPPRNQPQHF.